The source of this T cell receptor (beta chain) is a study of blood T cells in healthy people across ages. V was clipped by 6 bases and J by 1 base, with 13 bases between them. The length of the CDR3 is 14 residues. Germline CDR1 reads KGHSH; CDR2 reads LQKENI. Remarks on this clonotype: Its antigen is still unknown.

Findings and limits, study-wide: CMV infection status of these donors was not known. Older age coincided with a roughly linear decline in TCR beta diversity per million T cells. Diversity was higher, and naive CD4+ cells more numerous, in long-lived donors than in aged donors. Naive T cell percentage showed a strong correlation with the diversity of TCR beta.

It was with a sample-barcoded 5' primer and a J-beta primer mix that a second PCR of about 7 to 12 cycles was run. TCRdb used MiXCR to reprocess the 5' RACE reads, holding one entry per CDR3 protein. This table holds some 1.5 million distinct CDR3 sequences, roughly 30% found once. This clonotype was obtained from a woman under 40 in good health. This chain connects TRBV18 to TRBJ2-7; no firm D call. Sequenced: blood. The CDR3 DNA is TGTGCCAGCTCCCCTGGCTGGATATCCTACGAGCAGTACTTC. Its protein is CASSPGWISYEQYF. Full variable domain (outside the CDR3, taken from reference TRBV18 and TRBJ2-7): NAGVMQNPRHLVRRRGQEARLRCSPMKGHSHVYWYRQLPEEGLKFMVYLQKENIIDESGMPKERFSAEFPKEGPSILRIQQVVRGDSAAYFCASSPGWISYEQYFGPGTRLTVT.